Presented here are 2 T cell receptor beta chains from one specimen sequenced in a study of shared clonotypes between healthy human individuals. CD45RO-negative, CCR7-selected cells formed the naive CD8 fraction, which excluded terminally differentiated effector memory CD45RA+ cells. The assay was immunoSEQ multiplex PCR, and TCRdb's table has in-frame clones only and misses some. The table includes hundreds of thousands of clones, around 96% detected once. The sequenced material came from naive CD8+ T cells sorted from blood. The source of these receptors is a woman aged 25 to 39 in good health.

V and J are TRBV4-2 and TRBJ2-1, with D perhaps TRBD2 (5 bases). The CDR3 spans 15 residues. Trimming pared 4 bases from V and 2 bases from J, leaving 12 bases between. From germline, CDR1 is LGHNA and CDR2 YNFKEQ. The CDR3 reads CASSLEDSPYNEQFF. CDR3 in DNA: TGTGCCAGCAGCCTAGAGGACTCCCCCTACAATGAGCAGTTCTTC.

The rearrangement uses TRBV10-1 and TRBJ2-2; D is unclear. Germline V lookup: CDR1 WNHNN, CDR2 SYGVQD (reference sequence). The CDR3 runs 13 residues. The V and J ends lost 4 bases and 3 bases respectively, with 6 bases between them. The CDR3 reads CASSGEDTGELFF. The DNA for the CDR3 is TGCGCCAGCAGTGGGGAAGACACCGGGGAGCTGTTTTTT.